These 16 T cell receptor beta chains were all obtained from the same sample, sequenced in a study of technical replicates of blood from a handful of donors. Sequenced by immunoSEQ multiplex PCR; TCRdb stores in-frame clones only, minus some. The sample includes tens of thousands of clones, roughly 94% of them seen just once. The source material was T cells isolated from PBMCs. The receptors were gathered from a human donor in good health.

The rearrangement uses TRBV9 and TRBJ2-3, with D possibly being TRBD2 (5 bases). CDR1 is SGDLS, CDR2 YYNGEE, per germline. The CDR3 totals 15 residues. V was trimmed by 0 bases and J by 0 bases, leaving 8 bases between them. CDR3 amino acids: CASSVDEGSTDTQYF. The CDR3 DNA sequence: TGTGCCAGCAGCGTAGATGAGGGTAGCACAGATACGCAGTATTTT. Full variable domain (missing parts from reference TRBV9 and TRBJ2-3): DSGVTQTPKHLITATGQRVTLRCSPRSGDLSVYWYQQSLDQGLQFLIQYYNGEERAKGNILERFSAQQFPDLHSELNLSSLELGDSALYFCASSVDEGSTDTQYFGPGTRLTVL.

V usage is TRBV7-3 and J usage is TRBJ2-6; D remains unclear. The germline gives CDR1 SGHTA, CDR2 FQGTGA. The CDR3 has 14 amino acids. V was trimmed by 9 bases and J by 0 bases, leaving 9 bases between them. CDR3 sequence: CARQPFSGANVLTF. DNA for the CDR3: TGTGCCAGACAGCCCTTCTCTGGGGCCAACGTCCTGACTTTC.

V is TRBV2 and J is TRBJ2-7; the D is unclear. The CDR3 has 13 amino acids. From germline, CDR1 is SNHLY and CDR2 FYNNEI. Between the trimmed V and J ends, which lost 6 bases and 4 bases, there was a span of 13 bases. CDR3 DNA sequence: TGTGCCAGCAGAGAGTACGAGTTTTACGAGCAGTACTTC. It specifies CASREYEFYEQYF.

The V gene is TRBV25-1, the J gene TRBJ1-5; possibly TRBD1 for D (6 bases). This CDR3 comprises 17 residues. V lost 3 bases to trimming and J lost 5 bases, with 20 bases between them. The germline gives CDR1 MGHDK, CDR2 SYGVNS. The CDR3 sequence: CASSDSTLQGLHQPQHF. The CDR3 DNA sequence: TGTGCCAGCAGTGACTCCACTTTACAGGGTTTGCATCAGCCCCAGCATTTT.

The chain recombines TRBV11-2 with TRBJ2-7; D is unresolved. The CDR3 loop spans 12 amino acids. V lost 2 bases and J 5 bases, leaving 7 bases between the germline ends. Germline V gene data show CDR1 as SGHAT and CDR2 as FQNNGV. In DNA, the CDR3 is TGTGCCAGCAGCTTATGGCGGAACGAGCAGTACTTC. As protein: CASSLWRNEQYF.

The chain combines TRBV5-1 with TRBJ2-7; no clear D gene. Deletions cut 3 bases from V and 3 bases from J, with 7 bases between. The CDR3 has 12 amino acids. Germline CDR1 SGHRS, CDR2 YFSETQ. The CDR3 nucleotides read TGCGCCAGCAGCTCCCCGAGCTACGAGCAGTACTTC. Translated: CASSSPSYEQYF. Looking up the rest from reference TRBV5-1 and TRBJ2-7 gives the full variable domain: KAGVTQTPRYLIKTRGQQVTLSCSPISGHRSVSWYQQTPGQGLQFLFEYFSETQRNKGNFPGRFSGRQFSNSRSEMNVSTLELGDSALYLCASSSPSYEQYFGPGTRLTVT.

V is TRBV4-3 and J is TRBJ1-5, with 8 nucleotides matching TRBD1. Germline CDR1 is LGHNA and CDR2 is YSLEER. J lost 6 bases, V lost 1 base, and 5 bases had no gene match. There are 15 residues in the CDR3. CDR3 nucleotides: TGCGCCAGCAGCCAAGGGACAGGGACTGGTCAGCCCCAGCATTTT. Its translation: CASSQGTGTGQPQHF.

V and J are TRBV7-6 and TRBJ2-3, with TRBD1 matching over 7 bases. With 5 bases clipped from V and 4 bases from J, the junction kept 12 bases outside the gene matches. The germline gives CDR1 SGHVS, CDR2 FNYEAQ. This CDR3 spans 16 amino acids. This chain's CDR3 is CASSQQTGLAADTQYF. In DNA form, the CDR3 reads TGTGCCAGCAGCCAACAGACAGGGTTGGCGGCAGATACGCAGTATTTT.

This clone is a singleton in its sample. This chain joins TRBV5-6 and TRBJ2-1, with D maybe TRBD2 (6 bases). Trimming shortened V by 2 bases and J by 9 bases, and 12 bases separated the two germline ends. This CDR3 has 13 residues. In germline, CDR1 is SGHDT, CDR2 YYEEEE. The CDR3 coding sequence is TGTGCCAGCAGCTTACTGCGGGAAGGTGAGCAGTTCTTC. Amino acid sequence: CASSLLREGEQFF.

The chain combines TRBV11-2 with TRBJ1-1; no clear D. This CDR3 has 14 residues. Germline lookup yields CDR1 SGHAT and CDR2 FQNNGV. The V end lost 2 bases, the J end lost 0 bases, and 7 bases lay between the germline ends. CDR3 residues: CASSLTEMNTEAFF. The CDR3 DNA follows: TGTGCCAGCAGCTTAACTGAGATGAACACTGAAGCTTTCTTT.

The chain employs TRBV7-9 and TRBJ2-7, with 13 bases identical to TRBD2. The CDR3 runs 17 residues. Looked up from germline, CDR1 is SEHNR and CDR2 is FQNEAQ (reference sequence). The trim removed 4 bases at V and 3 bases at J, leaving 9 bases unmatched. The CDR3 DNA follows: TGTGCCAGCAGCTCTGGACTAGCGGGAGTAATGGTCTACGAGCAGTACTTC. Encoded protein: CASSSGLAGVMVYEQYF.

The chain is built from TRBV9 and TRBJ2-1; the match to TRBD2 covers 8 bases. This CDR3 has 17 residues. J gave up 7 bases and V 4 bases, and 16 bases lay outside the gene matches. Germline CDR1 reads SGDLS; CDR2 reads YYNGEE. The CDR3 DNA reads TGTGCCAGCAGCCCCTACTCGAGCGGGAGTCAATTAAATGAGCAGTTCTTC. Its translation is CASSPYSSGSQLNEQFF.

V usage is TRBV18 and J usage is TRBJ1-2; a weak D match, TRBD1 (5 bases). V lost 5 bases and J 6 bases, leaving 13 bases between the germline ends. The CDR3 has 13 residues. The V gene's germline CDR1 is KGHSH and CDR2 LQKENI. The CDR3 DNA reads as TGTGCCAGCTCATTTGAAGGGGTCCATGGCTACACCTTC. It codes for CASSFEGVHGYTF.

The J gene is TRBJ2-7, the V gene TRBV30; 9 bases agree with TRBD1. Germline-derived CDR1 and CDR2 are GTSNPN and SVGIG (reference sequence). Germline trimming cut 4 bases from V and 3 bases from J; bases unmatched to any gene: 7. The CDR3 contains 14 residues. The DNA for the CDR3 is TGTGCCTGGAACATACAGGGGGCCCTCTACGAGCAGTACTTC. It encodes CAWNIQGALYEQYF.

The V gene is TRBV2, the J gene TRBJ2-7, with a tentative D call TRBD1 (6 bases). V dropped 11 bases and J dropped 4 bases, with 18 bases sitting between them. This CDR3 contains 13 residues. Per the germline V gene, CDR1 is SNHLY and CDR2 is FYNNEI. The CDR3 DNA reads as TGTGCCGGATCCAGGGGCTTGGGGTACGAGCAGTACTTC. Encoded protein: CAGSRGLGYEQYF.

The chain joins TRBV5-1 to TRBJ2-3, with 14 nucleotides matching TRBD2. V lost 4 bases, J lost 2 bases, and 12 bases stayed unmatched. The CDR3 has 19 residues. The germline V gene has CDR1 SGHRS and CDR2 YFSETQ. Here the CDR3 DNA reads TGCGCCAGCAGCATGGGACTAGCGGGAGATCTACTGTTCACAGATACGCAGTATTTT. It yields the protein CASSMGLAGDLLFTDTQYF.